This T cell receptor beta chain is from a study of CD8+ T cells in alopecia areata. The treatment: oral pan-JAK inhibitor, 5-10 mg twice daily. This clone was observed a single time. In each case, RNA was isolated and then reverse transcribed into cDNA as the sequencing template. Sequenced by immunoSEQ multiplex PCR; TCRdb stores in-frame clones only, minus some. The top ten hold 13% of the sample, which has more than 140,000 clones, more than 85% seen once. The germline V gene encodes CDR1 SGHRS and CDR2 YFSETQ. The V end was cut by 8 bases, the J end by 6 bases, with 13 bases between. This CDR3 is built from 12 residues.

Sequencing used CD8+ T cells sorted from blood, obtained at week 4, from a patient treated with tofacitinib. The sequence came from a human donor with alopecia areata. The V call is TRBV5-1, the J call TRBJ2-3; D may be TRBD2 (5 bases). CDR3 residues: CASSGRDDTQYF. DNA for the CDR3: TGCGCCAGTTCTGGACGGGATGATACGCAGTATTTT.